This T cell receptor beta chain is from a study of neurological immune-mediated disorders. Findings of the study overall: TCR clonal expansion peaked in HTLV-1-associated myelopathy patients and was lowest in multiple sclerosis patients.

The CDR3 has 17 residues. V lost 5 bases to trimming and J lost 2 bases, with 16 bases between them. From 2 million PBMCs stored at -80 C, the unsorted libraries were generated. A 10-nucleotide random UMI tagged transcripts in template-switch 5'RACE cDNA synthesis. TCRdb called the 5' RACE reads again in MiXCR, with one record for every CDR3 protein. The table lists approximately 74,000 distinct CDR3 sequences, roughly 10% of them singletons. There are many counts of this clonotype. What it binds is not known. Sequencing input: PBMCs. V usage is TRBV12-3 or TRBV12-4 and J usage is TRBJ2-6; a possible D gene is TRBD1 (5 bases). The sequence came from a man in his fifties in good health. The CDR3 reads CASSLQGSAPGANVLTF. CDR3 DNA sequence: TGTGCCAGCAGTCTCCAGGGTTCCGCCCCTGGGGCCAACGTCCTGACTTTC.